This T cell receptor beta chain was recovered during a study of CD8 T cells in Susac syndrome. RNA, at about 0.45 to 1 ug, was reverse transcribed with random hexamers. The immunoSEQ assay covered 54 Vbeta and 13 Jbeta segments for CDR3. MiXCR, run by TCRdb on the immunoSEQ multiplex PCR reads, gives a single entry per CDR3 protein. The sample has about 400,000 distinct CDR3 sequences; approximately 89% are singletons. The CDR3 length is 14 residues. Trimming cost V 6 bases and J 2 bases, with 14 bases left between them. CDR1 and CDR2 from the germline V gene are SGHKS and YYEKEE (reference sequence). The study used treatment-naive patients who had stable or active relapsing-remitting disease as multiple sclerosis controls. TEMRA cells were enriched by FACS, while CD8+ and CD4+ T cells were obtained through a negative isolation that was performed magnetically.

V gene TRBV5-5 combines with J gene TRBJ1-1; D perhaps matches TRBD1 (5 bases). The sequence derives from a human donor with multiple sclerosis. Sequenced sample: CD8+ T cells from PBMCs. CDR3 nucleotide sequence: TGTGCCAGCAACCGGGGGGAATTAAACACTGAAGCTTTCTTT. Protein product: CASNRGELNTEAFF.